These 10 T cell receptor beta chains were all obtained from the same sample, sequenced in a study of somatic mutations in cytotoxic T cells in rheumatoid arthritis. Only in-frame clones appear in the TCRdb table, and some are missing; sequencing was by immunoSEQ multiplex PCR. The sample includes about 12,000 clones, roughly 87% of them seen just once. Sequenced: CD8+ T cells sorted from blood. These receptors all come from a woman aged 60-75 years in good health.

CDR3 in amino acids: CASSLSLADSLYGYTF. The CDR3 region has the DNA TGTGCCAGCAGTTTATCGTTGGCAGACAGCCTCTATGGCTACACCTTC. The chain employs TRBV27 and TRBJ1-2; weak D call: TRBD1 (5 bases). CDR1 and CDR2 (germline): MNHEY, SMNVEV (reference sequence). Trimming cost V 0 bases and J 4 bases, with 15 bases left between them. The CDR3 totals 16 residues.

The CDR3 coding sequence is TGTGCCAGCAGTCCCCGAAGAGGGGACAGGAGGCTACACTACGAGCAGTACTTC. Translating it yields CASSPRRGDRRLHYEQYF. The rearrangement uses TRBV27 and TRBJ2-7, with 8 nucleotides matching TRBD1. In germline, CDR1 is MNHEY, CDR2 SMNVEV (reference sequence). The CDR3 loop spans 18 amino acids. The V gene end was trimmed by 5 bases and the J gene end by 3 bases; junction bases not matched to a gene: 18.

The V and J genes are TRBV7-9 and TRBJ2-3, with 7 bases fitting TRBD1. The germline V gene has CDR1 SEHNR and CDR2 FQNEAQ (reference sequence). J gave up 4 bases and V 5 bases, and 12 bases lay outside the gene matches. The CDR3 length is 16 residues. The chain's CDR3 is CASSLPPGGSSDTQYF. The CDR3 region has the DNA TGTGCCAGCAGCCTCCCCCCAGGGGGATCGTCAGATACGCAGTATTTT.

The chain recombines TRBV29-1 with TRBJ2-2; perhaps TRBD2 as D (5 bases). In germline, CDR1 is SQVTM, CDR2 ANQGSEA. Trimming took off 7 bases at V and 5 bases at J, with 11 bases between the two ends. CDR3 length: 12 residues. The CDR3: CSAVTGTGELFF. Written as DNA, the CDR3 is TGCAGCGCCGTGACGGGGACCGGGGAGCTGTTTTTT.

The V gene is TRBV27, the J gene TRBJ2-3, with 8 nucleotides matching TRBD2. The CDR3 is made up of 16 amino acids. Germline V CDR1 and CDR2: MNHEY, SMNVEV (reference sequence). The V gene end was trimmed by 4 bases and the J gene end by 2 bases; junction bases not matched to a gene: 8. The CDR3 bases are TGTGCCAGCAGTTCCCTTAGCGGGGCCCTCACAGATACGCAGTATTTT. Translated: CASSSLSGALTDTQYF.

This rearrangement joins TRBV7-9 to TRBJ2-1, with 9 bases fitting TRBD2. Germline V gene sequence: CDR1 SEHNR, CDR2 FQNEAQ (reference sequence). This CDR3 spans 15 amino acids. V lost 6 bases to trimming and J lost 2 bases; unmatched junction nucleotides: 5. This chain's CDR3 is CASSPTSGPYNEQFF. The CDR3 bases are TGTGCCAGCAGTCCGACTAGCGGTCCCTACAATGAGCAGTTCTTC.

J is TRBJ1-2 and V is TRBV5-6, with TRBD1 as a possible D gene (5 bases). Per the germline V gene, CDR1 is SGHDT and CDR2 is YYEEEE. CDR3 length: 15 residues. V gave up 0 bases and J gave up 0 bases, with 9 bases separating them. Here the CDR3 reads CASSLGAGPNYGYTF. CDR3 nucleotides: TGTGCCAGCAGCTTGGGCGCAGGGCCTAACTATGGCTACACCTTC.

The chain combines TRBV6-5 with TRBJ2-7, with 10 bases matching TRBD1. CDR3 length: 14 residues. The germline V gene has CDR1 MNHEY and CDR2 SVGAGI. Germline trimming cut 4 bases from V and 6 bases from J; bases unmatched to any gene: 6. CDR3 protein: CASSSGTGVSEQYF. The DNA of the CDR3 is TGTGCCAGCAGTTCGGGGACAGGGGTCAGCGAGCAGTACTTC.

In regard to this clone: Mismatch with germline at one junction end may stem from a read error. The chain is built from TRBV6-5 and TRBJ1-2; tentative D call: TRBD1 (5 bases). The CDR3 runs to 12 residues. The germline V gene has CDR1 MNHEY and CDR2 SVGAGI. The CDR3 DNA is TGTGCCAGCAGTAGCGGGCAGGGTGGATCTGCCTTC. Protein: CASSSGQGGSAF.

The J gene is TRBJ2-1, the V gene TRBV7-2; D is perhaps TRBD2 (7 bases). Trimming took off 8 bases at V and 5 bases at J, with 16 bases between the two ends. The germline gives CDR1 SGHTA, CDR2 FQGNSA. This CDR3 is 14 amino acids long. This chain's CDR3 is CASGDLGGDNEQFF. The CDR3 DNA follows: TGTGCCAGCGGGGACCTAGGGGGGGACAATGAGCAGTTCTTC. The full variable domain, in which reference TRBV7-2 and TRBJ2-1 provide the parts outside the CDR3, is GAGVSQSPSNKVTEKGKDVELRCDPISGHTALYWYRQSLGQGLEFLIYFQGNSAPDKSGLPSDRFSAERTGGSVSTLTIQRTQQEDSAVYLCASGDLGGDNEQFFGPGTRLTVL.